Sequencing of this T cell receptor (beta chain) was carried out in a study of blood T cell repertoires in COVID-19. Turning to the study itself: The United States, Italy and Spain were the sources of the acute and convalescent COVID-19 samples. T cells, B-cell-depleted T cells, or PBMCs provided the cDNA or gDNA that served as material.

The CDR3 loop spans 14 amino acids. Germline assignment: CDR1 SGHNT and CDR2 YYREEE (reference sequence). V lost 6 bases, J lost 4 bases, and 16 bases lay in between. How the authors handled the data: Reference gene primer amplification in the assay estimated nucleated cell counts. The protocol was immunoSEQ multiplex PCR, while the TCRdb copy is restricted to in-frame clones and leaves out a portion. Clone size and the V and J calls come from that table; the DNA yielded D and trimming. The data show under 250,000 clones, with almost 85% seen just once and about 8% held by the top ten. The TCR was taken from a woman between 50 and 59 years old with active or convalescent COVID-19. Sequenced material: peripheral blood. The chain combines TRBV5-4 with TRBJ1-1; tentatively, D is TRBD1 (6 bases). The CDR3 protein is CASNIQGTGTEAFF. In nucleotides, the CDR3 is TGTGCCAGCAATATTCAGGGGACGGGCACTGAAGCTTTCTTT.